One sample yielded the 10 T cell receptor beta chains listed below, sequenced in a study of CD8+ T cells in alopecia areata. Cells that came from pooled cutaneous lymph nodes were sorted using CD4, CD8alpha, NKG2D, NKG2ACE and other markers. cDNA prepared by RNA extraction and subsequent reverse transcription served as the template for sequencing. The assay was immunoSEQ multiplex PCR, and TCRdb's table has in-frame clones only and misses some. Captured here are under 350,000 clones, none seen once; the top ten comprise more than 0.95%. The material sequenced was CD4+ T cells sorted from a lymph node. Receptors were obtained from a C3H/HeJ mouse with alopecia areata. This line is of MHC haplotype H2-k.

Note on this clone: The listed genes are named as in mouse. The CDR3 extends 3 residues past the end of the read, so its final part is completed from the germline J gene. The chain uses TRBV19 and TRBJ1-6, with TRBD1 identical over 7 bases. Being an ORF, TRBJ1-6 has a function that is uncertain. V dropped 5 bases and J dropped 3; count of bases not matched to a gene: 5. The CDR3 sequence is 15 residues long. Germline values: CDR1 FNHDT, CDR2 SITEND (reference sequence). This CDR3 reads CASRVPGGYNSPLYF. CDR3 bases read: TGTGCCAGCAGAGTCCCAGGGGGCTATAATTCGCCC.

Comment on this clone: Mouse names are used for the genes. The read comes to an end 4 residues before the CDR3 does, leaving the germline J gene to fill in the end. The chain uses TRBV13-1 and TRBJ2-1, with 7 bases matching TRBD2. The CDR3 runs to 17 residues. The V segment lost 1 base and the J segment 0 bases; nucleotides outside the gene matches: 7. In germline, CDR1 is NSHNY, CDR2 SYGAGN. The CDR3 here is CASSDPLTGLNYAEQFF. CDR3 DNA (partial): TGTGCCAGCAGTGATCCCTTGACTGGGCTTAACTATGCT.

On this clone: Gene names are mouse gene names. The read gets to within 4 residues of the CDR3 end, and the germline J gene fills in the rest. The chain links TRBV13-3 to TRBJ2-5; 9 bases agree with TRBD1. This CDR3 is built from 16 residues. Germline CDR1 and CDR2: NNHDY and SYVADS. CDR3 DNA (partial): TGTGCCAGCAGTGATGCATCTGGACAGGGGAGAGAC. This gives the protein CASSDASGQGRD. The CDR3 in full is CASSDASGQGRDTQYF. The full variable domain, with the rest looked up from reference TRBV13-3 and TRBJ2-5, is EAAVTQSPRSKVAVTGGKVTLSCHQTNNHDYMYWYRQDTGHGLRLIHYSYVADSTEKGDIPDGYKASRPSQENFSLILELASLSQTAVYFCASSDASGQGRDTQYFGPGTRLLVL.

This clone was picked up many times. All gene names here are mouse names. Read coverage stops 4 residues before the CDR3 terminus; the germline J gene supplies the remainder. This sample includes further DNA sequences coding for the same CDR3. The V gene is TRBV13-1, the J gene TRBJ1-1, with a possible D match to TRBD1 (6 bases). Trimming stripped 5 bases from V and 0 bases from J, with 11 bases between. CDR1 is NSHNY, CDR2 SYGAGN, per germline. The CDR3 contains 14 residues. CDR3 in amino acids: CASSGDTSNTEVFF. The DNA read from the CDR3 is TGTGCCAGCAGCGGGGACACCTCAAACACA.

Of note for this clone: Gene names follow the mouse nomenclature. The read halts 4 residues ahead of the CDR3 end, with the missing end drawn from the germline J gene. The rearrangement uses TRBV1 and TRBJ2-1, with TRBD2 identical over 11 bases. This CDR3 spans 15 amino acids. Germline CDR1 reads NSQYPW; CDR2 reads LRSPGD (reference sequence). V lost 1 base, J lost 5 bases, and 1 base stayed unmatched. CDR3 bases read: TGCACCTGCAGTGCAGTGGGACTGGGGGATGCT. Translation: CTCSAVGLGDA. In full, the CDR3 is CTCSAVGLGDAEQFF.

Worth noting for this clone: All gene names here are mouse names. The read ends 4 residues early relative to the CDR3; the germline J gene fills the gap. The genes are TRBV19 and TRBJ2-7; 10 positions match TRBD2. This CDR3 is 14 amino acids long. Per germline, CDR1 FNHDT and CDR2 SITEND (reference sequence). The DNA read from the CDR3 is TGTGCCAGCAGTATAAACTGGGGGGGATAT. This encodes CASSINWGGY. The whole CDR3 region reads CASSINWGGYEQYF.

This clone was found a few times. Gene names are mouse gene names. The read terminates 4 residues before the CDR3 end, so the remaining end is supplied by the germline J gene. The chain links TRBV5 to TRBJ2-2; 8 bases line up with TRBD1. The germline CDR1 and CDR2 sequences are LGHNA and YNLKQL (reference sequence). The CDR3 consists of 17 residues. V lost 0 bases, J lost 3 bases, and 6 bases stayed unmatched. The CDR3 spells CASSQDGQGGHTGQLYF. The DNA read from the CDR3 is TGTGCCAGCAGCCAAGATGGACAGGGAGGGCACACCGGG.

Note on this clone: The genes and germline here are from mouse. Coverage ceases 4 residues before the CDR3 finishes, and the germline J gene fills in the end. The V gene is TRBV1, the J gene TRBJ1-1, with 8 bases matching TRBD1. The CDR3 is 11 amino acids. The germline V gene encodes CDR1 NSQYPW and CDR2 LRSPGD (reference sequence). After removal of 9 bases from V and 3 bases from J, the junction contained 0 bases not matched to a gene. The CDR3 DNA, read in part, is TGCACCTGGGACAGGGACACA. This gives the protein CTWDRDT. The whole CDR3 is CTWDRDTEVFF.

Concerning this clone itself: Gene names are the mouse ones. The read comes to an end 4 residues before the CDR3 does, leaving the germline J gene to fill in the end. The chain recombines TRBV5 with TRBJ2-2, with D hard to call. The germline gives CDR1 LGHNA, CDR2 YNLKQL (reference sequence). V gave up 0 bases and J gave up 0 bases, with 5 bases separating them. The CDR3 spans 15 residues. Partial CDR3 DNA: TGTGCCAGCAGCCAAGAAGCAGCAAACACCGGG. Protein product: CASSQEAANTG. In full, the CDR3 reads CASSQEAANTGQLYF.

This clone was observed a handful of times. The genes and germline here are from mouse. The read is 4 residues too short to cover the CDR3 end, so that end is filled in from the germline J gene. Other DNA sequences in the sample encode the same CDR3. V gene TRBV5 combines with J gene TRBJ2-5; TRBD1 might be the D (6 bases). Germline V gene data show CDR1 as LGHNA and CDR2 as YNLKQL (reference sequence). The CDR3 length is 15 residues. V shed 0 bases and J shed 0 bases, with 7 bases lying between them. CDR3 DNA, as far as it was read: TGTGCCAGCAGCCAAGAGGGACAAAACCAAGAC. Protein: CASSQEGQNQD. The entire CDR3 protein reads CASSQEGQNQDTQYF.